These 15 T cell receptor beta chains share one sample of origin, sequenced in a study of CD8+CD57+ T cells in acquired aplastic anemia. Patients picked for sequencing had shown CD8+CD57+ cell expansion detected by flow cytometry. The template used for profiling TCR beta VDJ and CDR3 was genomic DNA. TCRdb reprocessed the reads with MiXCR, giving one entry per CDR3 protein. The data contain around 200,000 distinct CDR3 sequences, roughly 65% of them singletons. The sequencing sample was made of sorted CD4+, CD8+, or CD8+CD57+ T cells (not recorded which) from PBMCs. The receptors stem from a human donor with aplastic anemia.

The chain is built from TRBV7-3 and TRBJ1-1; the D is unclear. The V gene lost 5 bases and the J gene lost 3 bases, with 13 bases spanning the gap. CDR1 and CDR2 (germline): SGHTA, FQGTGA. CDR3 length equals 14 residues. The CDR3 here is CASSATGRDTEAFF. DNA of the CDR3: TGTGCCAGCAGCGCTACCGGGAGGGACACTGAAGCTTTCTTT.

The count of this clonotype is one. This sequence may be a read error, since a much larger clone differs from it by one base. The V gene is TRBV2, the J gene TRBJ2-7; D possibly corresponds to TRBD2 (5 bases). Germline V gene lookup returns CDR1 SNHLY and CDR2 FYNNEI. The CDR3 sequence is 11 residues long. V shed 11 bases and J shed 7 bases, with 15 bases lying between them. The DNA of the CDR3 is TGTGCCGGCCTACTAGGGTGGGAGCAGTACTTC. This sequence encodes CAGLLGWEQYF.

In this sample, this clonotype turned up many times. J is TRBJ1-2 and V is TRBV12-3 or TRBV12-4; TRBD1 matches 9 bases. The CDR3 length is 16 residues. The junction had 14 bases not matched to a gene; V was cut back by 6 bases and J by 6 bases. The CDR3: CASSSRDRDGIHGYTF. The CDR3 DNA reads as TGTGCCAGCAGCTCCCGGGACAGGGATGGAATCCATGGCTACACCTTC.

This chain uses TRBV7-3 with TRBJ2-3; possibly TRBD2 for D (5 bases). Germline V gives CDR1 SGHTA, CDR2 FQGTGA. This CDR3 spans 15 amino acids. V shed 5 bases and J shed 2 bases, with 14 bases lying between them. The CDR3 is CASSTIGEYTDTQYF. The CDR3 nucleotides are TGTGCCAGCAGCACTATTGGGGAGTACACAGATACGCAGTATTTT.

This clonotype was picked up many times. The chain combines TRBV5-1 with TRBJ2-1, with D perhaps TRBD2 (5 bases). V lost 0 bases and J lost 5, with 12 bases in between. This CDR3 spans 15 amino acids. From germline, CDR1 is SGHRS and CDR2 YFSETQ. CDR3 bases: TGCGCCAGCAGCTTGGTGTTGCAGAGGGACAATGAGCAGTTCTTC. Protein product: CASSLVLQRDNEQFF.

This clonotype was counted only a few times. This may arise from a read error, as a much more abundant clone is one base away. This CDR3 is missing its conserved last phenylalanine or tryptophan, likely due to a read error. The genes are TRBV6-5 and TRBJ2-7, with D possibly TRBD1 on 6 matching bases. The germline gives CDR1 MNHEY, CDR2 SVGAGI. V was trimmed by 0 bases and J by 3 bases, leaving 9 bases between them. There are 14 residues in the CDR3. CDR3 bases: TGTGCCAGCAGTTACTCGAGGACAGTCTACGAGCAGTACTCC. It is translated as CASSYSRTVYEQYS.

V and J are TRBV11-2 and TRBJ1-1, with TRBD1 as a possible D gene (6 bases). The germline gives CDR1 SGHAT, CDR2 FQNNGV. The germline V and J ends were trimmed by 4 bases and 7 bases, with 16 bases remaining between them. The CDR3 runs 14 residues. CDR3 nucleotides: TGTGCCAGCAGCTCTGGGCAGGGGTTGGATGAAGCTTTCTTT. Translation: CASSSGQGLDEAFF.

The chain combines TRBV2 with TRBJ2-3; D possibly uses TRBD1 or TRBD2 (5 bases each). The germline CDR1 and CDR2 sequences are SNHLY and FYNNEI. The ends were cut back, 9 bases at V and 10 bases at J, with 23 bases in the middle. This CDR3 has 14 amino acids. CDR3 sequence (DNA): TGTGCCAGTAGAAGTCTTGGGACCTCATCGGCGCAGTATTTT. Translation: CASRSLGTSSAQYF.

The V call is TRBV7-9, the J call TRBJ1-5; maybe TRBD1 (5 bases). The CDR3 runs to 15 residues. Germline lookup yields CDR1 SEHNR and CDR2 FQNEAQ (reference sequence). The V end was cut by 1 base, the J end by 7 bases, with 14 bases between. The CDR3 nucleotides are TGTGCCAGCAGCTTAGGGGGGTCGGTTTTGCAGCCCCAGCATTTT. It specifies CASSLGGSVLQPQHF.

The chain carries TRBV19 and TRBJ2-1; 12 bases are a match to TRBD2. The V and J ends lost 2 bases and 5 bases, in that order; junction bases with no gene match: 4. CDR1 and CDR2 from the germline V gene are LNHDA and SQIVND (reference sequence). The CDR3 loop spans 16 amino acids. This chain's CDR3 is CASSILAGGQNNEQFF. DNA for the CDR3: TGTGCCAGTAGTATACTAGCGGGGGGGCAAAACAATGAGCAGTTCTTC.

Comment on this clonotype: This likely comes from a read error, as the CDR3 has no conserved phenylalanine or tryptophan at its end. No DNA is shown, since the ends of the CDR3 on it are uncertain; the CDR3 is the one TCRdb lists. This chain uses TRBV7-2 with TRBJ1-1. The CDR3 adds up to 13 amino acids, both ends counted. CDR1 and CDR2 from the germline V gene are SGHTA and FQGNSA. CDR3 residues: CASSLGQNTEAVV.

This rearrangement joins TRBV2 to TRBJ2-2, with D tentatively TRBD1 or TRBD2 (5 bases each). The CDR3 has 16 amino acids. CDR1 and CDR2 from the germline V gene are SNHLY and FYNNEI. Between the trimmed V and J ends, which lost 5 bases and 6 bases, there was a span of 19 bases. The CDR3 DNA sequence: TGTGCCAGCAGTCCTCCCGGGGTGGGGACCCCCGGGGAGCTGTTTTTT. Its translation: CASSPPGVGTPGELFF.

In this sample, this clonotype turned up once. The chain employs TRBV7-2 and TRBJ2-1; D is possibly TRBD2 (5 bases). The CDR3 is 14 residues long. Germline V CDR1 and CDR2: SGHTA, FQGNSA. The germline V and J ends were trimmed by 2 bases and 7 bases, with 12 bases remaining between them. CDR3 sequence (DNA): TGTGCCAGCAGCTTAATAGGGAGCGCGAATGAGCAGTTCTTC. The encoded protein is CASSLIGSANEQFF.

The chain uses TRBV9 and TRBJ1-4; D possibly corresponds to TRBD1 (6 bases). CDR3 length: 17 amino acids. Germline CDR1 SGDLS, CDR2 YYNGEE. With 3 bases removed from V and 3 bases from J, the gap between germline ends came to 18 bases. CDR3 loop: CASSALPLQGANEKLFF. The CDR3 DNA reads as TGTGCCAGCAGCGCCCTCCCCCTACAGGGTGCTAATGAAAAACTGTTTTTT.

J is TRBJ2-7 and V is TRBV4-1, with D perhaps matching TRBD1 (5 bases). There are 15 residues in the CDR3. Germline V lookup: CDR1 MGHRA, CDR2 YSYEKL. Trimming removed 2 bases from V and 0 bases from J, with 11 bases in between. The CDR3 loop is CASSQRTMSSYEQYF. The CDR3 coding sequence is TGCGCCAGCAGCCAAAGGACAATGAGCTCCTACGAGCAGTACTTC.